These 11 T cell receptor beta chains came from one sample sequenced in a study of T-cell reconstitution after alpha-beta-depleted transplantation in children. Preparation of the TCRbeta library was carried out with unique molecular identifiers. TCRdb reprocessed the PCR reads with MiXCR, giving one entry per CDR3 protein. The sample includes about 640,000 distinct CDR3 sequences, 16% of them seen just once. The sequencing used PBMCs from the stem cell graft donor, collected from the stem cell graft. These receptors were taken from a human donor who donated a stem cell graft to a child with acute myeloid leukemia.

The chain links TRBV6-2 or TRBV6-3 to TRBJ2-5, with 7 nucleotides matching TRBD2. Germline trimming cut 2 bases from V and 5 bases from J; bases unmatched to any gene: 2. CDR1 and CDR2 (germline): MNHEY, SVGEGT. This CDR3 region has 13 residues. The CDR3: CASSYTSAETQYF. CDR3 in DNA: TGTGCCAGCAGTTACACTAGCGCCGAGACCCAGTACTTC.

Regarding this clonotype: A much larger clone lies a single base off, so this may be a read error. The rearrangement joins TRBV27 to TRBJ1-5; no clear D gene. The CDR3 sequence is 13 residues long. V lost 6 bases and J 8 bases, leaving 14 bases between the germline ends. Germline CDR1 is MNHEY and CDR2 is SMNVEV (reference sequence). CDR3 sequence: CASSSGLNEPQHF. The CDR3 nucleotides are TGTGCCAGCAGCTCTGGATTGAATGAGCCCCAGCATTTT.

J is TRBJ2-5 and V is TRBV7-3; weak D call: TRBD1 (7 bases). The CDR3 spans 13 residues. V lost 5 bases and J lost 7, with 14 bases in between. From germline, CDR1 is SGHTA and CDR2 FQGTGA. Here the CDR3 reads CASSPGQEGTQYF. The CDR3 DNA is TGTGCCAGCAGCCCCGGACAGGAGGGGACCCAGTACTTC.

Regarding this clonotype: A much larger clone lies one base from this, so it may be a read error. V and J are TRBV20-1 and TRBJ1-1; 8 bases align to TRBD1. There are 15 residues in the CDR3. Trimming at V came to 2 bases and at J to 5 bases, leaving 10 bases not matched to a gene. Germline CDR1 reads DFQATT; CDR2 reads SNEGSKA (reference sequence). The CDR3 coding sequence is TGCAGTGCTAGATCGGGCTCAGGGGGCGCGACTGAAGCTTTCTTT. This codes for CSARSGSGGATEAFF.

This clonotype appeared a few times. This chain joins TRBV7-9 and TRBJ2-7; D tentatively reads TRBD1 or TRBD2 (5 bases each). CDR3 length: 15 residues. Germline lookup yields CDR1 SEHNR and CDR2 FQNEAQ (reference sequence). The V end lost 3 bases, the J end lost 3 bases, and 15 bases lay between the germline ends. The CDR3, as DNA: TGTGCCAGCAGCTTGGGGACCCTAAGCCGCTACGAGCAGTACTTC. Translated: CASSLGTLSRYEQYF.

There are many counts of this clonotype. The chain employs TRBV20-1 and TRBJ1-4; 11 nucleotides agree with TRBD1. V was clipped by 3 bases and J by 1 base; unmatched bases: 7. The CDR3 has 17 amino acids. CDR1 is DFQATT, CDR2 SNEGSKA, per germline (reference sequence). The CDR3 nucleotides are TGCAGTGCTAGGGTGGTGGGACAGGGGGTAACTAATGAAAAACTGTTTTTT. It encodes CSARVVGQGVTNEKLFF.

This chain joins TRBV20-1 and TRBJ1-5; D unclear. The CDR3 covers 14 residues. Trimming cost V 6 bases and J 0 bases, with 12 bases left between them. Looked up from germline, CDR1 is DFQATT and CDR2 is SNEGSKA (reference sequence). As DNA, the CDR3 is TGCAGTGCAGTTGCGGGGTCTAGCAATCAGCCCCAGCATTTT. Protein sequence: CSAVAGSSNQPQHF.

The table lists this clonotype with a few counts. The chain has TRBV20-1 and TRBJ2-7; 10 bases are a match to TRBD2. The junction had 2 bases not matched to a gene; V was cut back by 5 bases and J by 4 bases. Germline V lookup: CDR1 DFQATT, CDR2 SNEGSKA (reference sequence). The length of the CDR3 is 12 residues. The CDR3 coding sequence is TGCAGTGCTGATAGCGGGGGGTACGAGCAGTACTTC. Its translation is CSADSGGYEQYF.

V usage is TRBV15 and J usage is TRBJ1-4, with D uncertain. This CDR3 has 14 amino acids. In germline, CDR1 is LNHNV, CDR2 YYDKDF (reference sequence). V was pared by 6 bases and J by 7 bases, with 15 bases between. The CDR3 is CATSPILVGEKLFF. In DNA, the CDR3 is TGTGCCACCAGTCCGATCTTGGTTGGTGAAAAACTGTTTTTT.

This clonotype showed up just a few times. The chain carries TRBV20-1 and TRBJ1-5; tentative D call: TRBD1 (5 bases). V was cut by 3 bases and J by 4 bases, with 19 bases left in between. The CDR3 contains 16 residues. CDR1 is DFQATT and CDR2 is SNEGSKA in the germline V gene (reference sequence). CDR3 nucleotide sequence: TGCAGTGCTAGGGCACCGGGGGGGTCGGCTAATCAGCCCCAGCATTTT. Translated: CSARAPGGSANQPQHF.

This clonotype was seen repeatedly, ten times or more. The rearrangement joins TRBV5-5 to TRBJ1-4, with a possible D match to TRBD1 (6 bases). V lost 0 bases and J 6 bases, leaving 12 bases between the germline ends. The germline CDR1 and CDR2 sequences are SGHKS and YYEKEE (reference sequence). There are 15 residues in the CDR3. The CDR3 coding sequence is TGTGCCAGCAGCTTGGCTCACAGGGACTATGAAAAACTGTTTTTT. This gives the protein CASSLAHRDYEKLFF.